This T cell receptor (beta chain) came from a study of shared clonotypes between healthy human individuals. Whole-study findings and limits: It was observed that roughly 5.1% of naive CD4 clonotypes were shared across a handful of donors.

Assay: immunoSEQ multiplex PCR; the TCRdb copy retains only in-frame clones and omits some. The data show fewer than 1 million clones, about 96% seen once. Positively selected for CCR7, the CD45RO-negative cells used as naive CD8 cells excluded terminally differentiated effector memory CD45RA+ cells. Within Nashville, Tennessee resided all donors, each a Caucasian adult. For this clone: Its antigen remains unknown.

The trim removed 8 bases at V and 9 bases at J, leaving 16 bases unmatched. CDR1 is SQVTM, CDR2 ANQGSEA, per germline. The CDR3 is 13 residues long. The V and J genes are TRBV29-1 and TRBJ2-7, with 7 positions matching TRBD2. Specimen: naive CD8+ T cells sorted from blood. The TCR sequence derives from a man under 40 in good health. Here the CDR3 DNA reads TGCAGCCCAGCAAGCGGGATGGGCTCCGTGCAGTACTTC. It codes for CSPASGMGSVQYF.